The next 8 T cell receptor beta chains were all read from a single sample in a study of cytomegalovirus exposure and HLA in healthy donors. Primers included in the PCR were 60 Vbeta and 13 Jbeta primers. TCRdb keeps only in-frame clones here, not all; method: immunoSEQ multiplex PCR. The sample holds 110,000 to 150,000 clones; about 77% are singletons and the top ten take about 4%. The specimen sequenced was PBMCs. The source of these receptors is a male donor in good health and CMV-seronegative.

Points on this clone: At one end, the junction sequence differs from germline, possibly due to a read error. This chain links TRBV20-1 with TRBJ2-7; tentative D call: TRBD2 (6 bases). Germline-derived CDR1 and CDR2 are DFQATT and SNEGSKA (reference sequence). The length of the CDR3 is 11 residues. The CDR3 DNA reads as TGCAGTGCCACGTCGCGGGGAACGTCTGCCTTC. Amino acid sequence: CSATSRGTSAF.

J is TRBJ1-1 and V is TRBV10-3; 8 bases are shared with TRBD1. The CDR3 spans 12 residues. The V segment lost 10 bases and the J segment 11 bases; nucleotides outside the gene matches: 12. From germline, CDR1 is ENHRY and CDR2 SYGVKD. The chain's CDR3 is CATRDDRGSAFF. The CDR3 region has the DNA TGTGCCACACGCGACGACAGGGGATCGGCTTTCTTT.

The chain is built from TRBV6-6 and TRBJ2-7; TRBD1 matches 7 bases. The CDR3 spans 14 residues. Germline-derived CDR1 and CDR2 are MNHNY and SVGAGI (reference sequence). The V segment lost 6 bases and the J segment 3 bases; nucleotides outside the gene matches: 8. The CDR3 loop is CASSLGQVNYEQYF. The CDR3 bases are TGTGCCAGCAGCTTAGGACAGGTTAACTACGAGCAGTACTTC.

The V and J genes are TRBV2 and TRBJ1-5, with D unclear. CDR1 is SNHLY and CDR2 is FYNNEI in the germline V gene. Trimming stripped 3 bases from V and 0 bases from J, with 9 bases between. The CDR3 loop spans 15 amino acids. The CDR3 coding sequence is TGTGCCAGCAGTGAGACCGGGTATAGCAATCAGCCCCAGCATTTT. The encoded protein is CASSETGYSNQPQHF.

The rearrangement links TRBV5-4 to TRBJ2-7, with a tentative D call TRBD1 (5 bases). The germline V gene encodes CDR1 SGHNT and CDR2 YYREEE (reference sequence). V was shortened by 5 bases and J by 0 bases, with 15 bases between the two germline ends. The CDR3 runs 15 residues. DNA of the CDR3: TGTGCCAGCAGTTCGCAGGGTCCCCTCTCCTACGAGCAGTACTTC. It specifies CASSSQGPLSYEQYF.

The chain uses TRBV14 and TRBJ2-5; 7 positions agree with TRBD1. The V gene's germline CDR1 is SGHDN and CDR2 FVKESK. V shed 3 bases, J shed 4 bases, and the junction held 8 bases outside the gene matches. This CDR3 region has 15 residues. CDR3 sequence: CASSQHRGRSETQYF. The CDR3 DNA is TGTGCCAGCAGCCAGCACAGGGGCCGATCAGAGACCCAGTACTTC.

In this sample, this clone turned up a few times. This CDR3 is CASSRNGADGSYEQYF. As DNA, the CDR3 is TGTGCCAGTAGCCGAAATGGGGCGGACGGCTCCTACGAGCAGTACTTC. This rearrangement joins TRBV19 to TRBJ2-7, with D tentatively TRBD1 (5 bases). Germline V lookup: CDR1 LNHDA, CDR2 SQIVND (reference sequence). V dropped 6 bases and J dropped 0 bases, with 18 bases sitting between them. The CDR3 covers 16 residues. Supplemented by reference TRBV19 and TRBJ2-7, the full variable domain reads DGGITQSPKYLFRKEGQNVTLSCEQNLNHDAMYWYRQDPGQGLRLIYYSQIVNDFQKGDIAEGYSVSREKKESFPLTVTSAQKNPTAFYLCASSRNGADGSYEQYFGPGTRLTVT.

With regard to this clone: One end of the junction fails to match germline, which may point to a read error. The chain combines TRBV7-7 with TRBJ2-5; no clear D. The J call may be faulty, since TRBJ2-7 better matches the DNA end. The CDR3 sequence is 13 residues long. Germline values: CDR1 SSHAT, CDR2 FNYEAQ (reference sequence). The CDR3 bases are TGTGCTAGCAGCCCCGGCGAGGCCTACGAGCAGTACTTC. It translates to CASSPGEAYEQYF.